A single sample gave rise to the 13 T cell receptor beta chains below, sequenced in a study of T-cell memory formation after mild COVID-19. TCRdb re-called the 5' RACE reads with MiXCR, one entry per CDR3 protein. The table records about 44,000 distinct CDR3 sequences, 6% to 8% of them present only once. Source material: PBMCs or a T cell subset sorted from them (not recorded which). The receptors shown here come from a young man who had mild COVID-19 (a few samples of this study predate the infection). Cell type and time point are not known.

The chain uses TRBV5-1 and TRBJ1-1; D remains unclear. Germline CDR1 is SGHRS and CDR2 is YFSETQ. The CDR3 contains 15 residues. V gave up 1 base and J gave up 5 bases, with 15 bases separating them. In DNA form, the CDR3 reads TGCGCCAGCAGCTTGAAATTTTTGGCGGGGACTGAAGCTTTCTTT. Its translation: CASSLKFLAGTEAFF.

The chain employs TRBV7-2 and TRBJ1-5, with D possibly TRBD1 on 5 matching bases. CDR1 is SGHTA and CDR2 is FQGNSA in the germline V gene. The CDR3 extends over 15 amino acids. Trimming stripped 7 bases from V and 1 base from J, with 14 bases between. Here the CDR3 reads CASTPGGLSNQPQHF. The CDR3 DNA reads as TGTGCCAGCACCCCTGGGGGATTGAGCAATCAGCCCCAGCATTTT.

This clonotype is medium-sized within its sample. V and J are TRBV6-5 and TRBJ2-1; 8 nucleotides agree with TRBD2. J gave up 0 bases and V 5 bases, and 12 bases lay outside the gene matches. The CDR3 consists of 18 residues. From germline, CDR1 is MNHEY and CDR2 SVGAGI. The CDR3 sequence is CASSLLAGQPSSYNEQFF. DNA for the CDR3: TGTGCCAGCAGTCTCCTAGCGGGCCAACCGAGCTCCTACAATGAGCAGTTCTTC.

This clonotype was observed many times. CDR3 residues: CASQGRLNTEAFF. DNA of the CDR3: TGTGCCAGCCAAGGACGCCTGAACACTGAAGCTTTCTTT. The chain couples TRBV12-3 or TRBV12-4 to TRBJ1-1; D remains unclear. The CDR3 spans 13 residues. V lost 8 bases, J lost 0 bases, and 10 bases lay in between.

The CDR3 coding sequence is TGTGCCAGCAGCGTAGCTCACACAGATACGCAGTATTTT. As protein: CASSVAHTDTQYF. The V gene is TRBV9, the J gene TRBJ2-3; D gene unclear. Germline V gives CDR1 SGDLS, CDR2 YYNGEE. The V and J ends lost 0 bases and 2 bases respectively, with 4 bases between them. CDR3 length: 13 residues. Variable domain in full (rest from reference TRBV9 and TRBJ2-3): DSGVTQTPKHLITATGQRVTLRCSPRSGDLSVYWYQQSLDQGLQFLIQYYNGEERAKGNILERFSAQQFPDLHSELNLSSLELGDSALYFCASSVAHTDTQYFGPGTRLTVL.

There are a few counts of this clonotype. This chain links TRBV6-1 with TRBJ2-2, with D hard to call. Looked up from germline, CDR1 is MNHNS and CDR2 is SASEGT. The V gene lost 7 bases and the J gene lost 6 bases, with 18 bases spanning the gap. The CDR3 contains 15 residues. The CDR3 spells CASIQTAAASGELFF. The DNA of the CDR3 is TGTGCCAGCATCCAGACGGCGGCGGCGTCCGGGGAGCTGTTTTTT.

This clonotype was counted at least ten times. The V call is TRBV7-9, the J call TRBJ2-2; TRBD2 aligns across 7 bases. The germline gives CDR1 SEHNR, CDR2 FQNEAQ (reference sequence). V was clipped by 2 bases and J by 6 bases; unmatched bases: 12. The CDR3 spans 17 residues. In DNA form, the CDR3 reads TGTGCCAGCAGCTTACAGATTGGACTAGTGGGTGCCGGGGAGCTGTTTTTT. It yields the protein CASSLQIGLVGAGELFF.

This clonotype showed up just a few times. This chain links TRBV20-1 with TRBJ1-4; D may be TRBD1 (5 bases). Per the germline V gene, CDR1 is DFQATT and CDR2 is SNEGSKA (reference sequence). The CDR3 is 14 residues long. Between the trimmed V and J ends, which lost 5 bases and 6 bases, there was a span of 16 bases. CDR3 DNA sequence: TGCAGTGCTTCATGGGGGTCTAATGATGAAAAACTGTTTTTT. It translates to CSASWGSNDEKLFF.

The V and J genes are TRBV5-1 and TRBJ1-2; D possibly corresponds to TRBD1 (5 bases). With 0 bases removed from V and 8 bases from J, the gap between germline ends came to 14 bases. Germline V CDR1 and CDR2: SGHRS, YFSETQ. The length of the CDR3 is 14 residues. CDR3 nucleotide sequence: TGCGCCAGCAGCTTGGACGGCCAGGGTGACGGCTACACCTTC. Translation: CASSLDGQGDGYTF.

This clonotype was recorded a few times. V gene TRBV2 combines with J gene TRBJ2-2; D call uncertain. CDR1 is SNHLY and CDR2 is FYNNEI in the germline V gene. The V gene lost 5 bases and the J gene lost 8 bases, with 9 bases spanning the gap. The CDR3 totals 12 residues. DNA of the CDR3: TGTGCCAGCAGTCCCGAGTTGGGGGAGCTGTTTTTT. It encodes CASSPELGELFF.

This clonotype showed up just a few times. CDR3 loop: CASSRGEEQPQHF. The CDR3 DNA reads TGTGCCAGCTCCCGGGGGGAGGAGCAGCCCCAGCATTTT. The chain couples TRBV18 to TRBJ1-5, with a possible D match to TRBD1 (5 bases). This CDR3 has 13 residues. V was pared by 6 bases and J by 7 bases, with 13 bases between. In germline, CDR1 is KGHSH, CDR2 LQKENI.

The chain uses TRBV24-1 and TRBJ2-5; either TRBD1 or TRBD2 may supply D (5 bases each). Per germline, CDR1 KGHDR and CDR2 SFDVKD. The CDR3 is 13 amino acids. Trimming stripped 0 bases from V and 5 bases from J, with 6 bases between. CDR3 sequence (DNA): TGTGCCACCAGTGATTTGTGGGGGGAGACCCAGTACTTC. This codes for CATSDLWGETQYF.

This clonotype was detected a few times. V is TRBV7-9 and J is TRBJ1-1; maybe TRBD1 (5 bases). Trimming stripped 4 bases from V and 7 bases from J, with 16 bases between. Germline V gene data show CDR1 as SEHNR and CDR2 as FQNEAQ (reference sequence). The CDR3 sequence is 14 residues long. The CDR3 region has the DNA TGTGCCAGCAGCTCCCAGGCAGGGAATGTTGAAGCTTTCTTT. It is translated as CASSSQAGNVEAFF.